Below are 19 T cell receptor beta chains sequenced from a single sample in a study of blood T cell repertoires in COVID-19. Some clones are missing from TCRdb's copy, which holds only in-frame ones; the method was immunoSEQ multiplex PCR. The sample has 130,000 to 150,000 clones; about 84% are singletons. Sequencing was carried out using peripheral blood. The source of these receptors is a woman of 80 years or more in a cohort sampled during active or convalescent COVID-19.

The CDR3 sequence: CASSPGRATYQETQYF. CDR3 DNA sequence: TGTGCCAGCAGCCCCGGGAGGGCAACGTACCAAGAGACCCAGTACTTC. This chain uses TRBV5-8 with TRBJ2-5; 8 bases fit TRBD2. The CDR3 totals 16 residues. Germline V lookup: CDR1 SGHTS, CDR2 YDEGEE. V lost 4 bases to trimming and J lost 0 bases; unmatched junction nucleotides: 8. Using reference TRBV5-8 and TRBJ2-5 for the parts outside the CDR3, the full variable domain is EAGVTQSPTHLIKTRGQQATLRCSPISGHTSVYWYQQALGLGLQFLLWYDEGEERNRGNFPPRFSGRQFPNYSSELNVNALELEDSALYLCASSPGRATYQETQYFGPGTRLLVL.

This chain joins TRBV3-1 (or the pseudogene TRBV3-2) and TRBJ1-2; D is possibly TRBD1 (6 bases). The CDR3 contains 12 residues. The germline V and J ends were trimmed by 4 bases and 10 bases, with 13 bases remaining between them. Germline loops: CDR1 LGHDT, CDR2 YNNKEL (reference sequence). The CDR3 region has the DNA TGTGCCAGCAGCCTGACGGACAGTGCCTACACCTTC. Amino acids: CASSLTDSAYTF.

V gene TRBV4-3 combines with J gene TRBJ1-1, with TRBD1 matching 7 bases. CDR1 and CDR2 from the germline V gene are LGHNA and YSLEER. V trimming: 5 bases; J trimming: 0 bases; junction bases outside the gene matches: 12. The CDR3 totals 17 residues. CDR3 loop: CASSEAHPGQLNTEAFF. CDR3 sequence (DNA): TGCGCCAGCAGCGAAGCACACCCGGGACAGTTGAACACTGAAGCTTTCTTT.

The chain recombines TRBV18 with TRBJ1-2; TRBD1 might be the D (5 bases). The germline V and J ends were trimmed by 0 bases and 5 bases, with 10 bases remaining between them. Germline CDR1 reads KGHSH; CDR2 reads LQKENI. The CDR3 loop spans 14 amino acids. The CDR3 nucleotides are TGTGCCAGCTCACCACCAGGGGATAGGTATGGCTACACCTTC. Translation gives CASSPPGDRYGYTF.

V gene TRBV10-3 combines with J gene TRBJ2-3, with TRBD2 matching over 10 bases. From germline, CDR1 is ENHRY and CDR2 SYGVKD. Trimming cost V 9 bases and J 4 bases; bases outside gene matches: 7. CDR3 length equals 14 residues. The CDR3 DNA is TGTGCCATGAAAAGCGGGGGGGTACCAGATACGCAGTATTTT. Its translation is CAMKSGGVPDTQYF.

This sequence joins TRBV11-2 and TRBJ1-1; 8 bases agree with TRBD1. J gave up 5 bases and V 5 bases, and 7 bases lay outside the gene matches. The CDR3 runs 14 residues. Per the germline V gene, CDR1 is SGHAT and CDR2 is FQNNGV. CDR3 sequence (DNA): TGTGCCAGCAGCAGATACCGGGACAGGACTGAAGCTTTCTTT. As protein: CASSRYRDRTEAFF.

V and J are TRBV7-3 and TRBJ2-2; TRBD2 agrees at 9 bases. The CDR3 has 16 residues. The junction had 6 bases not matched to a gene; V was cut back by 3 bases and J by 4 bases. Germline loops: CDR1 SGHTA, CDR2 FQGTGA. The CDR3 spells CASSLGDSGGTGELFF. CDR3 bases: TGTGCCAGCAGCTTGGGAGATAGCGGGGGCACCGGGGAGCTGTTTTTT.

The chain carries TRBV21-1 and TRBJ1-2. TRBV21-1 is recorded as a pseudogene. There are 16 residues in the CDR3. The CDR3 DNA reads as TGTGCCAGCAGCAGCCCGACAGTGCGGGGAGACTATGGCTACACCTTC. It translates to CASSSPTVRGDYGYTF.

The chain employs TRBV3-1 (or the pseudogene TRBV3-2) and TRBJ1-1; 7 nucleotides match TRBD1. CDR1 is LGHDT and CDR2 is YNNKEL in the germline V gene (reference sequence). The trim removed 5 bases at V and 1 base at J, leaving 13 bases unmatched. The CDR3 has 17 residues. The DNA of the CDR3 is TGTGCCAGCAGCTGGGTTCAGGGACAGTCAAGGAACACTGAAGCTTTCTTT. It translates to CASSWVQGQSRNTEAFF.

Here the CDR3 DNA reads TGTGCCAGCAGTTTAGCCAGGAATCAGCCCCAGCATTTT. Translation: CASSLARNQPQHF. The genes are TRBV28 and TRBJ1-5, with no clear D. In germline, CDR1 is MDHEN, CDR2 SYDVKM. CDR3 size: 13 residues. V lost 2 bases and J 4 bases, leaving 6 bases between the germline ends.

This sequence joins TRBV5-1 and TRBJ1-1; 7 bases are shared with TRBD1. The J segment lost 0 bases and the V segment lost 4 bases, leaving 6 bases of the junction unmatched. The CDR3 contains 15 residues. Germline assignment: CDR1 SGHRS and CDR2 YFSETQ. The CDR3 spells CASSRDSLMNTEAFF. For the CDR3, the DNA is TGCGCCAGCAGCAGGGACAGCCTTATGAACACTGAAGCTTTCTTT.

The chain uses TRBV27 and TRBJ2-3; TRBD2 matches 12 bases. The J segment lost 4 bases and the V segment lost 5 bases, leaving 4 bases of the junction unmatched. CDR3 length: 15 amino acids. CDR1 is MNHEY and CDR2 is SMNVEV in the germline V gene (reference sequence). The CDR3 protein is CASSPRTSGADTQYF. The CDR3 nucleotides read TGTGCCAGCAGTCCCCGGACTAGCGGGGCAGATACGCAGTATTTT.

The V and J genes are TRBV2 and TRBJ1-2; 10 positions agree with TRBD1. The ends lost 8 bases at V and 1 base at J; junction bases unmatched: 7. Germline loops: CDR1 SNHLY, CDR2 FYNNEI. CDR3 size: 15 residues. CDR3 in DNA: TGTGCCAGCCTCTTTCGGGACAGGGGTAACTATGGCTACACCTTC. This sequence encodes CASLFRDRGNYGYTF.

The chain recombines TRBV27 with TRBJ2-3; D possibly corresponds to TRBD2 (9 bases). The germline V and J ends were trimmed by 3 bases and 5 bases, with 21 bases remaining between them. The CDR3 runs 17 residues. Germline CDR1 and CDR2: MNHEY and SMNVEV (reference sequence). DNA for the CDR3: TGTGCCAGCAGTTTCTCAGGGGGCGGGGGGGGCTTAGATACGCAGTATTTT. Translated: CASSFSGGGGGLDTQYF.

This clone has only a few counts. This chain links TRBV2 with TRBJ2-3, with D perhaps matching TRBD1 (5 bases). CDR3 length: 13 residues. CDR1 SNHLY and CDR2 FYNNEI come from the germline V gene. Trimming pared 8 bases from V and 5 bases from J, leaving 14 bases between. The CDR3 DNA is TGTGCCAGCGTCGAAGGGGTCGGAGATACGCAGTATTTT. Amino acid sequence: CASVEGVGDTQYF.

The genes are TRBV7-9 and TRBJ2-3, with 8 bases lining up with TRBD2. From germline, CDR1 is SEHNR and CDR2 FQNEAQ (reference sequence). The junction had 3 bases not matched to a gene; V was cut back by 3 bases and J by 4 bases. The CDR3 runs to 14 residues. DNA for the CDR3: TGTGCCAGCAGCTTCGGGGGGGCCGCAGATACGCAGTATTTT. The encoded protein is CASSFGGAADTQYF.

Regarding this clone: Germline is not matched at one junction end, which may reflect a read error. J is TRBJ1-1 and V is TRBV30; the D is unclear. CDR3 size: 12 residues. CDR1 GTSNPN and CDR2 SVGIG come from the germline V gene (reference sequence). DNA of the CDR3: TGTGCCTGGAGTGTAATCTTCACTAAAGCTTTCTTT. Translation: CAWSVIFTKAFF.

The chain uses TRBV10-3 and TRBJ1-2, with 9 bases identical to TRBD1. The CDR3 spans 17 residues. Germline V gives CDR1 ENHRY, CDR2 SYGVKD. With 3 bases clipped from V and 8 bases from J, the junction kept 16 bases outside the gene matches. This CDR3 is CAISELLTGTGLEGYTF. In DNA form, the CDR3 reads TGTGCCATCAGTGAACTTCTTACCGGGACAGGGCTTGAGGGCTACACCTTC.

This sequence joins TRBV7-9 and TRBJ2-7, with a tentative D call TRBD2 (7 bases). Germline CDR1 SEHNR, CDR2 FQNEAQ (reference sequence). V lost 1 base to trimming and J lost 4 bases, with 14 bases between them. The CDR3 has 15 amino acids. The CDR3 reads CASSLEGGAVYEQYV. The CDR3 nucleotides are TGTGCCAGCAGCTTAGAGGGGGGGGCTGTGTACGAGCAGTACGTC.